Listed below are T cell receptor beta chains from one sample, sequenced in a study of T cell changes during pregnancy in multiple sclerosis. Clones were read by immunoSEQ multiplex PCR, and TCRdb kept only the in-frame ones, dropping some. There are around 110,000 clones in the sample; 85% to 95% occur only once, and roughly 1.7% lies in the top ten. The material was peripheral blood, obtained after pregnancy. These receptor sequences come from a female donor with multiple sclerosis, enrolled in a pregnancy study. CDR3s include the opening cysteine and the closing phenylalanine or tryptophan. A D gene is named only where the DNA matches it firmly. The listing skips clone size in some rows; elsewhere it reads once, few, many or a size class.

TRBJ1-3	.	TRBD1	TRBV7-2	TGTGCCAGCAGCGGAGCCGGACAGGTGGCTGGAAACACCATATATTTT	CASSGAGQVAGNTIYF
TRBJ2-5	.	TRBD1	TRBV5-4	TGTGCCAGCAGCTTGGACAGGGGGCTTGAAAAGACCCAGTACTTC	CASSLDRGLEKTQYF
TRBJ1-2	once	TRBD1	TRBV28	TGTGCCAGCAAGGGACAGATCTATGGCTACACCTTC	CASKGQIYGYTF
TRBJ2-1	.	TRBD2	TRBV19	TGTGCCAGTAGTATCCGGGGAGGGGATCCCTACAATGAGCAGTTCTTC	CASSIRGGDPYNEQFF
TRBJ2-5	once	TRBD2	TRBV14	TGTGCCAGCAGCCAAGTCGGGGGGGGAGCCCCCAGAGAGACCCAGTACTTC	CASSQVGGGAPRETQYF
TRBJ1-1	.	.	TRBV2	TGTGCCAGCATAGGGAGGGGCAGGATGAACACTGAAGCTTTCTTT	CASIGRGRMNTEAFF
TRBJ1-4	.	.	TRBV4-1	TGCGCCAGCAGCCAAGAACGGACAGCTGCAACTAATGAAAAACTGTTTTTT	CASSQERTAATNEKLFF
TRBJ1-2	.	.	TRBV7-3	TGTGCCAGCAGCTTAGGGGGCGAAGGCTATGGCTACACCTTC	CASSLGGEGYGYTF
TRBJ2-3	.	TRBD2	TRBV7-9	TGTGCCAGCAGCGGTAGCGGGGGGGACACAGATACGCAGTATTTT	CASSGSGGDTDTQYF
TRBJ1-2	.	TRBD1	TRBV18	TGTGCCAGCTCACCACCGGCAGGGGGGAACTATGGCTACACCTTC	CASSPPAGGNYGYTF
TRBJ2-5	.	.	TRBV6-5	TGTGCCAGCAGTCTCTACCAAAGCGGGGAGACCCAGTACTTC	CASSLYQSGETQYF
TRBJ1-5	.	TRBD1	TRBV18	TGTGCCAGCTCACCAGCGGGACAGGGTGGCAATCAGCCCCAGCATTTT	CASSPAGQGGNQPQHF
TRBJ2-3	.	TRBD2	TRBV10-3	TGTGCCATCAGTGAGCCCCGGGGGGGGGACACAGATACGCAGTATTTT	CAISEPRGGDTDTQYF
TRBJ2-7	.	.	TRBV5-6	TGTGCCAGCAGCTCGGGACTCCCACCCTACGAGCAGTACTTC	CASSSGLPPYEQYF
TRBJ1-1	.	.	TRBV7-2	TGTGCCAGCAGCTTGGCGACAATGAACACTGAAGCTTTCTTT	CASSLATMNTEAFF
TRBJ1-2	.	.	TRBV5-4	TGTGCCAGCAGTCCCGGGGCTAACTATGGCTACACCTTC	CASSPGANYGYTF
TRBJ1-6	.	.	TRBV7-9	TGTGCCACACGGACGGGAGATTCACCCCTCCACTTT	CATRTGDSPLHF
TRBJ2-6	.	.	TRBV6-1	TGTGCCAGCAGTATCGGACAGACTCTCAACGTCCTGACTTTC	CASSIGQTLNVLTF
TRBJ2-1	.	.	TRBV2	TGTGCCAGCAGTGGGGGACGCGCGGGACAGTTGTACAATGAGCAGTTCTTC	CASSGGRAGQLYNEQFF
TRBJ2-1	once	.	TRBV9	TGTGCCAGCAGCGTAGGACTCCAACTCCACAATGAGCAGTTCTTC	CASSVGLQLHNEQFF
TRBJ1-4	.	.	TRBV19	TGTGCCAGTAGTATAGTATCAGGGTTTGGTGAAAAACTGTTTTTT	CASSIVSGFGEKLFF
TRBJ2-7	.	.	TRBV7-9	TGTGCCAGCAGCTTAGCGGGCCGCGAGCAGTACTTC	CASSLAGREQYF
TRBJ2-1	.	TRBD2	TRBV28	TGTGCCAGCAGTCCGCGGGGACTAGCGGGAGTTTCCTCCTACAATGAGCAGTTCTTC	CASSPRGLAGVSSYNEQFF
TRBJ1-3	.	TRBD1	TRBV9	TGTGCCAGCAGCGTAGGAGGGGGCCGATCTGGAAACACCATATATTTT	CASSVGGGRSGNTIYF
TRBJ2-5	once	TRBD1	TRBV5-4	TGTGCCAGCAGCTCCAGACAGGGGGCGAGGGAGACCCAGTACTTC	CASSSRQGARETQYF
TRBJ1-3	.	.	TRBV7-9	TGTGCCAGCAGCTTAGCGGGGGGGGCGCCTGGAAACACCATATATTTT	CASSLAGGAPGNTIYF
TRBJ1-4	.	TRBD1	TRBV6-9	TGTGCCAGCAGCTTTGACAGGGTCTGGGATGAAAAACTGTTTTTT	CASSFDRVWDEKLFF
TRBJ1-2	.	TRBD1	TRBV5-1	TGCGCCAGCAGCGCCGGACAGGGAAGGGGGGGCTACACCTTC	CASSAGQGRGGYTF
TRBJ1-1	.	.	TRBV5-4	TGTGCCAGCAGCTTACAGGGCAGGGGGAACACTGAAGCTTTCTTT	CASSLQGRGNTEAFF
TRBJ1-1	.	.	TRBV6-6	TGTGCCAGCAGTTACGGCCCGAGGGCTTTCTTT	CASSYGPRAFF
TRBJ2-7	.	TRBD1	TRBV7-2	TGTGCCAGCAGCCAACTTCAGGGGGCACAGCAGTACTTC	CASSQLQGAQQYF
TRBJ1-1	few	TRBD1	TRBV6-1	TGTGCCAGCAGTGTCAGGGACAGGGGTACTGAAGCTTTCTTT	CASSVRDRGTEAFF
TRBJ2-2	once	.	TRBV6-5	TGTGCCAGCAGTTACTATAGGAGGACCGGGGAGCTGTTTTTT	CASSYYRRTGELFF
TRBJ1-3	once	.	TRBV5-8	TGTGCCAGCAGCCAGGGCTATAGGTCTGGAAACACCATATATTTT	CASSQGYRSGNTIYF
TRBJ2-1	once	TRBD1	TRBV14	TGTGCCAGCAGCCCGACAGGGTGGAATGAGCAGTTCTTC	CASSPTGWNEQFF
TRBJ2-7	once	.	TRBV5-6	TGTGCCAGCAGCTTGTTCTACGGTTACTACGAGCAGTACTTC	CASSLFYGYYEQYF
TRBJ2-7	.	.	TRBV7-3	TGTGCCAGCAGCCACGGAAGAGCGGGCTTTTTAGCCGCCTACGAGCAGTACTTC	CASSHGRAGFLAAYEQYF
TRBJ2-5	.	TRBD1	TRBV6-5	TGTGCCAGCAGGGGAACGGCGATCAGGGGGGAGACCCAGTACTTC	CASRGTAIRGETQYF
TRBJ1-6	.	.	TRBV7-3	TGTGCCAGCAGCTTAAGCCGGGGTTTTAATTCACCCCTCCACTTT	CASSLSRGFNSPLHF
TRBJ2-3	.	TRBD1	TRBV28	TGTGCCAGCAGTCTAGGGACAGGGGTTATTGATACGCAGTATTTT	CASSLGTGVIDTQYF
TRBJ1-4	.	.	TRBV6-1	TGTGCCAGCAGTGCCTTCAGTATTAATGAAAAACTGTTTTTT	CASSAFSINEKLFF
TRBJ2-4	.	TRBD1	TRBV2	TGTGCCAGCAGTGGGACAGGGCGGGTCTGTTACTTC	CASSGTGRVCYF
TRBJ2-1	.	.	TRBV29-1	TGCAGCGTTGGGCTAGCGATAAATGAGCAGTTCTTC	CSVGLAINEQFF
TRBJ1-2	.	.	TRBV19	TGTGCCAGTGCAACCTCCGGGACAAATTTCGGGTATGGCTACACCTTC	CASATSGTNFGYGYTF
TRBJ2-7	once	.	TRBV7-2	TGTGCCAGCAGCCCCGTGAACACACCAATCACCTACGAGCAGTACTTC	CASSPVNTPITYEQYF
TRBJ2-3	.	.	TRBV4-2	TGTGCCAGCAGCCAACCGGGGGGAACGGCAGGGGGCACAGATACGCAGTATTTT	CASSQPGGTAGGTDTQYF
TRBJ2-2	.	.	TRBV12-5	TGTGCTAGTGCTTGGGGGGGGGCTGGCACCGGGGAGCTGTTTTTT	CASAWGGAGTGELFF
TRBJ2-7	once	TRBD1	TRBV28	TGTGCCAGCAGTTTATATGGACAGGTGAGCTACTACGAGCAGTACTTC	CASSLYGQVSYYEQYF
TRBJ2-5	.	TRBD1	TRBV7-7	TGTGCCAGCAGCCCTACCATCGACAGGGGTTGGAGAGAGACCCAGTACTTC	CASSPTIDRGWRETQYF
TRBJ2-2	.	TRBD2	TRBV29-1	TGCAGCGTAGGGGGACTAGCCAACACCGGGGAGCTGTTTTTT	CSVGGLANTGELFF
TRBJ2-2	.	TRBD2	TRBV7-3	TGTGCCAGCAGCTTATTAGCGGGAGCGAACACCGGGGAGCTGTTTTTT	CASSLLAGANTGELFF
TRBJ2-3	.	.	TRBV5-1	TGCGCCAGCAGCTCCGGGACAGATACGCAGTATTTT	CASSSGTDTQYF
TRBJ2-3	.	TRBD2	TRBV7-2	TGTGCCAGCAGTAGACTAGCGGGGGGGCAGTGGGGCACAGATACGCAGTATTTT	CASSRLAGGQWGTDTQYF
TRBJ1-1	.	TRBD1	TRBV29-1	TGCAGCGTCGCGGGACAGGGGGCGAACACTGAAGCTTTCTTT	CSVAGQGANTEAFF
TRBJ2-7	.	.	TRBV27	.	CASSSGVNEQYF
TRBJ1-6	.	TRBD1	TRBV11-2	TGTGCCAGCAGCTTAGATCGGGACAGGGGGTCGACACCCCTCCACTTT	CASSLDRDRGSTPLHF
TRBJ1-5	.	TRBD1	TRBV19	TGTGCCAGTAGTATCAATGTGGGACAGGGCAATCAGCCCCAGCATTTT	CASSINVGQGNQPQHF
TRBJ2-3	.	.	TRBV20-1	TGCAGTGCTACTTACACAGATACGCAGTATTTT	CSATYTDTQYF
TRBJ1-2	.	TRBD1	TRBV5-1	TGCGCCAGCAGCTTGGCCGAGGGGGCGGGTGGCTACACCTTC	CASSLAEGAGGYTF
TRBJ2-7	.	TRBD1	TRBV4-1	TGCGCCAGCAGCCAAAGTGGGCCCTTACAGGGGACCTACGAGCAGTACTTC	CASSQSGPLQGTYEQYF